This T cell receptor (beta chain) was sequenced for a study of T cell repertoires in cytomegalovirus infection. The wider study: CMV epitopes that were recently identified and HLA-C-restricted were used alongside well-studied HLA-B-restricted ones. Evidence of both CMV infection and a matching HLA type came from public TCR beta signatures. Study observations and caveats: The study found HLA-C-restricted CMV-specific TCR beta clonotypes dominating the ex vivo response.

The germline CDR1 and CDR2 sequences are SGHNT and YYREEE (reference sequence). Between the trimmed V and J ends, which lost 4 bases and 6 bases, there was a span of 20 bases. The CDR3 length is 15 residues. TCRdb recomputed calls from the reads with MiXCR, one row per CDR3 protein. This sample has 550,000 to 700,000 distinct CDR3 sequences, with approximately 40% found just once. On this clonotype: What it recognizes is unknown.

Material: cultured PBMCs, obtained from culture after CMV antigen stimulation. V gene TRBV5-4 combines with J gene TRBJ2-7; perhaps TRBD2 as D (7 bases). The sequence derives from a human donor in good health (CMV status not recorded). Some clones in this sample may be carry-over from other donors' samples. The CDR3 coding sequence is TGTGCCAGCAGCCTTCTGGGGGGGCGCCGTGGCGAGCAGTACTTC. Residues: CASSLLGGRRGEQYF. Full variable domain (remainder filled in from reference TRBV5-4 and TRBJ2-7): ETGVTQSPTHLIKTRGQQVTLRCSSQSGHNTVSWYQQALGQGPQFIFQYYREEENGRGNFPPRFSGLQFPNYSSELNVNALELDDSALYLCASSLLGGRRGEQYFGPGTRLTVT.